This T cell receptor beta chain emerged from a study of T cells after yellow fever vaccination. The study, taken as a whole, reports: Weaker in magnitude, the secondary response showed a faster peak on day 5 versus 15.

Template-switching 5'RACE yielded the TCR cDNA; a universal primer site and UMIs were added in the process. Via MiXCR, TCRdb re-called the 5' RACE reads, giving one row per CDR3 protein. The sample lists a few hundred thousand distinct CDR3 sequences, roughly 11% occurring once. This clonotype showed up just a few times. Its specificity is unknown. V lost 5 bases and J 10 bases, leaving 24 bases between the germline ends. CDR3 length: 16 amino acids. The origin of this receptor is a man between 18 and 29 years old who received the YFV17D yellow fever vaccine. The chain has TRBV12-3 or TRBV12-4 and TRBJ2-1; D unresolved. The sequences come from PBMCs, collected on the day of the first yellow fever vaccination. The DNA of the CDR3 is TGTGCCAGCAGTCGAGGACCCTCGGCCCCCACGAAGGAGCAGTTCTTC. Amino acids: CASSRGPSAPTKEQFF.